These T cell receptor beta chains were read from a single sample in a study of cytomegalovirus exposure and HLA in healthy donors. Measured with immunoSEQ multiplex PCR; TCRdb has only the in-frame clones, and not every one. The data hold roughly 97,000 clones, with nearly 80% observed a single time. The sample taken for sequencing was PBMCs. The receptors here all came from a man aged 60 to 69 in good health and CMV-seropositive. CDR3s include the opening cysteine and the closing phenylalanine or tryptophan. The order of the fields is J gene, clone size, D gene, V gene, CDR3 length, CDR3 protein, CDR3 DNA. D genes are given only for firm matches. Size is stated for part of the rows, as once, few or many counts, or as a class when the clone is expanded.

TRBJ1-5,.,.,TRBV19,14,CASVQGRTNQPQHF,TGTGCCAGTGTCCAGGGGCGGACCAATCAGCCCCAGCATTTT
TRBJ2-2,.,TRBD1,TRBV19,16,CASSVPGTGYTGELFF,TGTGCCAGTAGTGTGCCCGGGACAGGGTACACCGGGGAGCTGTTTTTT
TRBJ1-2,.,TRBD1,TRBV6-1,15,CASFPGQGANYGYTF,TGTGCCAGCTTTCCGGGACAGGGGGCTAACTATGGCTACACCTTC
TRBJ2-3,.,.,TRBV9,14,CASSLGGGADTQYF,TGTGCCAGCAGTTTAGGAGGGGGGGCAGATACGCAGTATTTT
TRBJ1-6,.,.,TRBV6-6,15,CASRTDNRNNSPLHF,TGTGCCAGCAGGACGGACAATAGGAATAATTCACCCCTCCACTTT
TRBJ2-3,.,TRBD2,TRBV27,17,CASSMGLAGGITDTQYF,TGTGCCAGCAGTATGGGACTAGCGGGGGGGATTACAGATACGCAGTATTTT
TRBJ1-1,.,.,TRBV6-5,15,CASSYSGFTNTEAFF,TGTGCCAGCAGTTACTCCGGGTTTACGAACACTGAAGCTTTCTTT
TRBJ2-6,.,.,TRBV6-1,17,CASSARSGASGANVLTF,TGTGCCAGCAGTGCCCGGTCAGGGGCCAGTGGGGCCAACGTCCTGACTTTC
TRBJ1-1,.,.,TRBV28,14,CASTPPSGHSEAFF,TGTGCCAGCACCCCGCCCTCGGGACACTCTGAAGCTTTCTTT
TRBJ2-3,.,TRBD2,TRBV11-2,16,CASSLASGGRTDTQYF,TGTGCCAGCAGCTTGGCTAGCGGGGGACGCACAGATACGCAGTATTTT
TRBJ1-1,.,.,TRBV28,14,CASKTSLLSAEAFF,TGTGCCAGCAAGACTTCTTTACTCAGCGCTGAAGCTTTCTTT
TRBJ2-1,.,.,TRBV5-1,14,CASSLRTDNNEQFF,TGCGCCAGCAGCTTACGGACAGACAACAATGAGCAGTTCTTC
TRBJ2-7,.,.,TRBV11-2,13,CASGTDWTYEQYF,TGTGCCAGCGGAACGGACTGGACCTACGAGCAGTACTTC
TRBJ2-3,.,.,TRBV6-6,13,CASRNSFTDTQYF,TGTGCCAGCAGAAATAGTTTCACAGATACGCAGTATTTT
TRBJ1-1,once,TRBD1,TRBV5-1,16,CASSLGQGAMNTEAFF,TGCGCCAGCAGCTTGGGACAGGGGGCGATGAACACTGAAGCTTTCTTT
TRBJ2-1,.,TRBD2,TRBV5-1,16,CASSLAQAGGRNEQFF,TGCGCCAGCAGCTTGGCCCAAGCGGGGGGCAGAAATGAGCAGTTCTTC
TRBJ2-3,.,TRBD1,TRBV28,17,CASSRPGQGEGTDTQYF,TGTGCCAGCAGTCGACCGGGACAGGGAGAGGGAACAGATACGCAGTATTTT
TRBJ2-1,.,TRBD1,TRBV2,15,CASLRRDRGGNEQFF,TGTGCCAGCCTTAGGAGGGACAGGGGGGGCAATGAGCAGTTCTTC
TRBJ1-3,.,.,TRBV6-5,15,CASSAASSSGNTIYF,TGTGCCAGCAGCGCGGCCTCAAGCTCTGGAAACACCATATATTTT
TRBJ1-1,.,.,TRBV7-8,16,CASSLAVAAGGTEAFF,TGTGCCAGCAGCTTGGCCGTCGCGGCCGGCGGCACTGAAGCTTTCTTT
TRBJ2-7,.,TRBD1,TRBV27,19,CASRWQYNLGTGGSYEQYF,TGTGCCAGCAGATGGCAATATAACCTTGGAACAGGGGGTTCCTACGAGCAGTACTTC
TRBJ1-1,.,TRBD1,TRBV29-1,15,CSVELRQGMNTEAFF,TGCAGCGTTGAACTTAGACAGGGGATGAACACTGAAGCTTTCTTT
TRBJ1-1,.,.,TRBV11-2,12,CASSLRNTEAFF,TGTGCCAGCAGCTTACGTAACACTGAAGCTTTCTTT
TRBJ2-1,few,.,TRBV4-1,18,CASSRAGIVGRGYNEQFF,TGCGCCAGCAGCCGCGCGGGTATCGTAGGACGGGGATACAATGAGCAGTTCTTC
TRBJ1-2,.,.,TRBV30,8,CPLRGYTF,TGTCCCCTACGTGGCTACACCTTC
TRBJ2-2,.,.,TRBV9,16,CASSVEIRGNTGELFF,TGTGCCAGCAGCGTAGAGATAAGGGGAAACACCGGGGAGCTGTTTTTT
TRBJ2-5,.,TRBD1,TRBV27,18,CASSLRGRDRVYQETQYF,TGTGCCAGCAGTTTAAGGGGTCGGGACAGGGTGTACCAAGAGACCCAGTACTTC
TRBJ2-4,.,TRBD2,TRBV5-8,13,CASSFTSGNIQYF,TGTGCCAGCAGCTTCACTAGCGGAAACATTCAGTACTTC
TRBJ2-7,.,TRBD2,TRBV5-1,15,CASSLVGGGSYEQYF,TGCGCCAGCAGCTTGGTTGGCGGGGGGTCCTACGAGCAGTACTTC
TRBJ1-1,.,TRBD1,TRBV27,15,CASSLSTTGGTEAFF,TGTGCCAGCAGTTTATCGACGACAGGGGGGACTGAAGCTTTCTTT
TRBJ2-2,.,TRBD1,TRBV6-5,13,CASRYRGSGELFF,TGTGCCAGCAGATACAGGGGATCCGGGGAGCTGTTTTTT
TRBJ2-5,.,TRBD2,TRBV29-1,14,CSASGTSGVETQYF,TGCAGCGCCTCCGGGACTAGCGGGGTTGAGACCCAGTACTTC
TRBJ1-4,few,TRBD1,TRBV6-4,18,CASSDPTIRGQPNEKLFF,TGTGCCAGCAGTGACCCAACTATCCGGGGACAGCCCAATGAAAAACTGTTTTTT
TRBJ2-2,.,.,TRBV4-2,14,CASSQVRYTGELFF,TGTGCCAGCAGCCAAGTACGGTACACCGGGGAGCTGTTTTTT
TRBJ1-2,.,.,TRBV7-2,14,CASSSQGGAYGYTF,TGTGCCAGCAGCTCCCAGGGAGGGGCCTATGGCTACACCTTC
TRBJ2-7,few,TRBD2,TRBV13,14,CASSGGTRIYEQYF,TGTGCCAGCAGCGGAGGGACTAGAATCTACGAGCAGTACTTC
TRBJ2-7,.,.,TRBV7-2,12,CASSLNSYEQYF,TGTGCCAGCAGCTTAAACAGCTACGAGCAGTACTTC
TRBJ1-6,.,TRBD1,TRBV19,14,CASSMQTGSSPLHF,TGTGCCAGTAGTATGCAGACAGGGAGTTCACCCCTCCACTTT
TRBJ1-1,.,.,TRBV7-9,13,CASSSGALGEAFF,TGTGCCAGCAGCTCTGGGGCTTTAGGTGAAGCTTTCTTT
TRBJ1-2,.,.,TRBV18,14,CASSQGTTNYGCTF,TGTGCCAGCTCTCAGGGGACCACTAACTATGGCTGCACCTTC
TRBJ1-3,.,.,TRBV5-1,14,CASSLAGSGNTIYF,TGCGCCAGCAGCTTGGCGGGAAGTGGAAACACCATATATTTT
TRBJ2-1,few,.,TRBV6-5,15,CASSPTGQSYNEQFF,TGTGCCAGCAGCCCCACCGGACAGTCCTACAATGAGCAGTTCTTC
TRBJ1-2,.,.,TRBV5-5,14,CASSLGDTSYGYTF,TGTGCCAGCAGCTTGGGGGACACCTCCTATGGCTACACCTTC
TRBJ1-2,.,.,TRBV30,14,CAWSTAFANYGYTF,TGTGCCTGGTCTACAGCTTTTGCTAACTATGGCTACACCTTC
TRBJ2-3,.,.,TRBV7-6,14,CASSLGTGTDTQYF,TGTGCCAGCAGCTTAGGGACAGGCACAGATACGCAGTATTTT
TRBJ1-1,.,.,TRBV27,11,CASREKTEAFF,TGTGCCAGCAGGGAGAAGACTGAAGCTTTCTTT